The next 28 T cell receptor beta chains were all read from a single sample in a study of T-cell memory formation after mild COVID-19. TCRdb re-called the 5' RACE reads with MiXCR, one entry per CDR3 protein. Found here are about 270,000 distinct CDR3 sequences, 15% to 17% of them singletons; the top ten hold approximately 2.1%. Sequenced material: PBMCs or a T cell subset sorted from them (not recorded which). All receptors derive from an adult woman who had mild COVID-19 (a few samples of this study predate the infection). Cell type and time point are not known.

The table lists this clonotype with a count of one. The J gene is TRBJ1-5, the V gene TRBV6-6; a weak D match, TRBD1 (6 bases). With 5 bases removed from V and 6 bases from J, the gap between germline ends came to 17 bases. CDR1 MNHNY and CDR2 SVGAGI come from the germline V gene (reference sequence). This CDR3 comprises 15 residues. The CDR3 bases are TGTGCCAGCAGTCCCAACAGGGAAGGGGGTCAGCCCCAGCATTTT. This codes for CASSPNREGGQPQHF.

This clonotype appeared many times. The V gene is TRBV27, the J gene TRBJ1-1; D gene ambiguous. The CDR3 consists of 16 residues. Looked up from germline, CDR1 is MNHEY and CDR2 is SMNVEV (reference sequence). Trimming left V 0 bases short and J 6 bases short, with 17 bases between. CDR3 DNA sequence: TGTGCCAGCAGTTTATCCCCGACGTTCATTTACCCTGAAGCTTTCTTT. It is translated as CASSLSPTFIYPEAFF.

This clonotype was seen only a few times. The chain is built from TRBV7-6 and TRBJ1-1, with D maybe TRBD1 (5 bases). Germline V gene lookup returns CDR1 SGHVS and CDR2 FNYEAQ. The CDR3 covers 15 residues. The V end lost 2 bases, the J end lost 1 base, and 11 bases lay between the germline ends. The CDR3 DNA reads as TGTGCCAGCAGCTTAAGACAGAACCCGAACACTGAAGCTTTCTTT. This sequence encodes CASSLRQNPNTEAFF.

This chain uses TRBV6-1 with TRBJ2-1, with 10 nucleotides matching TRBD1. V lost 1 base and J lost 8; bases outside the gene matches: 5. The germline V gene encodes CDR1 MNHNS and CDR2 SASEGT. This CDR3 is built from 15 residues. In nucleotides, the CDR3 is TGTGCCAGCAGTGAAGGTGGGACAGGGGTCGATGAGCAGTTCTTC. It encodes CASSEGGTGVDEQFF.

This clonotype was seen ten or more times. The chain recombines TRBV18 with TRBJ1-2, with TRBD1 as a possible D gene (5 bases). Trimming cost V 3 bases and J 2 bases, with 7 bases left between them. CDR3 length equals 13 residues. Germline V CDR1 and CDR2: KGHSH, LQKENI. The CDR3 region is CASSPDTNYGYTF. For the CDR3, the DNA is TGTGCCAGCTCACCGGACACGAACTATGGCTACACCTTC.

This clonotype has only a few counts. The gene calls are TRBV28 and TRBJ1-1; no reliable D call. The V gene lost 2 bases and the J gene lost 5 bases, with 6 bases spanning the gap. Looked up from germline, CDR1 is MDHEN and CDR2 is SYDVKM. The CDR3 has 12 residues. The CDR3 reads CASSLRVTEAFF. The CDR3 DNA follows: TGTGCCAGCAGTTTACGTGTTACTGAAGCTTTCTTT.

In its sample, this clonotype was seen a few times. The genes are TRBV5-5 and TRBJ1-1; unclear D gene. This CDR3 spans 12 amino acids. Germline V gene data show CDR1 as SGHKS and CDR2 as YYEKEE (reference sequence). V lost 5 bases to trimming and J lost 11 bases, with 16 bases between them. CDR3 nucleotide sequence: TGTGCCAGCAGTCCTGGACCAGGAACGGCTTTCTTT. Translation gives CASSPGPGTAFF.

The chain uses TRBV20-1 and TRBJ1-2; 9 bases map to TRBD1. Germline V gene sequence: CDR1 DFQATT, CDR2 SNEGSKA (reference sequence). The junction had 10 bases not matched to a gene; V was cut back by 0 bases and J by 5 bases. The CDR3 loop spans 16 amino acids. The CDR3 nucleotides read TGCAGTGCTAGAGATCCTAGTTTGGGACAGGGATATGGCTACACCTTC. It yields the protein CSARDPSLGQGYGYTF.

This clonotype was seen a handful of times. J is TRBJ2-1 and V is TRBV20-1, with TRBD1 identical over 7 bases. The CDR3 length is 15 residues. Germline assignment: CDR1 DFQATT and CDR2 SNEGSKA (reference sequence). J lost 4 bases, V lost 6 bases, and 12 bases had no gene match. The CDR3 here is CSATRDREPYNEQFF. CDR3 bases: TGCAGTGCAACTCGTGACAGGGAACCTTACAATGAGCAGTTCTTC.

V and J are TRBV10-3 and TRBJ2-1; D remains ambiguous. CDR1 ENHRY and CDR2 SYGVKD come from the germline V gene. The CDR3 covers 14 residues. Trimming pared 3 bases from V and 5 bases from J, leaving 11 bases between. CDR3 sequence reads: CAISDSPVNNEQFF. In DNA, the CDR3 is TGTGCCATCAGTGACAGCCCCGTTAACAATGAGCAGTTCTTC.

This clonotype was observed a few times. The genes are TRBV12-3 or TRBV12-4 and TRBJ1-2; perhaps TRBD1 as D (5 bases). V lost 7 bases, J lost 8 bases, and 20 bases lay in between. The CDR3 sequence is 14 residues long. DNA for the CDR3: TGTGCCAGCACCCTAATGGGGCTCTATGGCGGCTACACCTTC. Encoded protein: CASTLMGLYGGYTF.

V gene TRBV5-5 combines with J gene TRBJ2-5; 7 bases agree with TRBD2. V shed 7 bases, J shed 1 base, and the junction held 13 bases outside the gene matches. Germline loops: CDR1 SGHKS, CDR2 YYEKEE (reference sequence). This CDR3 comprises 16 residues. The CDR3 region is CASGPAIGGGQETQYF. The CDR3 nucleotides are TGTGCCAGCGGTCCTGCCATTGGGGGGGGCCAAGAGACCCAGTACTTC.

This clonotype was seen a handful of times. The chain uses TRBV12-3 or TRBV12-4 and TRBJ2-1; weak D call: TRBD2 (5 bases). The CDR3 spans 12 residues. The V and J ends lost 2 bases and 8 bases respectively, with 7 bases between them. The chain's CDR3 is CASSLLGDEQFF. In DNA, the CDR3 is TGTGCCAGCAGTTTATTGGGAGATGAGCAGTTCTTC.

This clonotype was detected a few times. This chain uses TRBV5-1 with TRBJ1-2; 8 positions match TRBD1. Trimming at V came to 2 bases and at J to 0 bases, leaving 15 bases not matched to a gene. The CDR3 extends over 19 amino acids. Germline V lookup: CDR1 SGHRS, CDR2 YFSETQ. The CDR3, as DNA: TGCGCCAGCAGCTTATCCGGGGCGGCAGGGGGCCTATCTAACTATGGCTACACCTTC. Amino acids: CASSLSGAAGGLSNYGYTF.

Only a few counts were recorded for this clonotype. The chain recombines TRBV7-2 with TRBJ1-6; 8 positions agree with TRBD1. Germline CDR1 reads SGHTA; CDR2 reads FQGNSA. V gave up 6 bases and J gave up 6 bases; unmatched junction bases: 7. The CDR3 covers 15 residues. The CDR3 DNA follows: TGTGCCAGCAGATTTACAGGGGGGTCTAATTCACCCCTCCACTTT. Encoded protein: CASRFTGGSNSPLHF.

The chain links TRBV20-1 to TRBJ2-3, with D perhaps TRBD2 (5 bases). Germline V gene sequence: CDR1 DFQATT, CDR2 SNEGSKA (reference sequence). The length of the CDR3 is 14 residues. The V end lost 5 bases, the J end lost 3 bases, and 15 bases lay between the germline ends. This chain's CDR3 is CSAWRGRGTDTQYF. In nucleotides, the CDR3 is TGCAGTGCTTGGCGAGGGCGTGGGACAGATACGCAGTATTTT.

This clonotype was counted a few times. J is TRBJ2-1 and V is TRBV11-2; a possible D gene is TRBD2 (6 bases). The CDR3 is 17 residues long. The V end lost 5 bases, the J end lost 0 bases, and 17 bases lay between the germline ends. Germline assignment: CDR1 SGHAT and CDR2 FQNNGV. The CDR3 sequence: CASSPRRVAASYNEQFF. The CDR3, as DNA: TGTGCCAGCAGCCCCAGGAGGGTAGCGGCCTCCTACAATGAGCAGTTCTTC.

This clonotype was counted between two and nine times. This sequence joins TRBV7-9 and TRBJ2-1; D might be TRBD2 (6 bases). Trimming removed 7 bases at V and 5 bases at J, with 18 bases between. This CDR3 spans 15 amino acids. CDR1 is SEHNR, CDR2 FQNEAQ, per germline (reference sequence). DNA of the CDR3: TGTGCCAGCACCCTAGTTGCGGGATATCACAATGAGCAGTTCTTC. Its protein product is CASTLVAGYHNEQFF.

The chain combines TRBV7-8 with TRBJ2-3; 10 bases match TRBD2. The length of the CDR3 is 17 residues. Unmatched junction bases numbered 10, after V lost 5 bases and J lost 2 bases. Germline CDR1 is SGHVS and CDR2 is FQNEAQ. The CDR3 loop reads CASSIRLAGANTDTQYF. DNA of the CDR3: TGTGCCAGCAGCATACGGCTAGCGGGGGCAAACACAGATACGCAGTATTTT.

The chain links TRBV5-1 to TRBJ2-1; D is possibly TRBD2 (5 bases). V lost 2 bases to trimming and J lost 1 base, with 7 bases between them. This CDR3 comprises 14 residues. CDR1 and CDR2 from the germline V gene are SGHRS and YFSETQ. The CDR3 DNA is TGCGCCAGCAGCTTTGGGGAGTCCTACAATGAGCAGTTCTTC. Residues: CASSFGESYNEQFF.

V gene TRBV7-3 combines with J gene TRBJ1-2; TRBD1 might be the D (6 bases). Germline lookup yields CDR1 SGHTA and CDR2 FQGTGA. Between the trimmed V and J ends, which lost 5 bases and 7 bases, there was a span of 23 bases. This CDR3 has 16 residues. The CDR3 nucleotides read TGTGCCAGCAGCCCTTACCGGGACACTGGTCGGGGTGGCTACACCTTC. Translation gives CASSPYRDTGRGGYTF.

This clonotype was detected only a few times. The chain carries TRBV15 and TRBJ1-2; no clear D. V lost 0 bases and J 6 bases, leaving 8 bases between the germline ends. The CDR3 is made up of 13 amino acids. Germline V gene data show CDR1 as LNHNV and CDR2 as YYDKDF (reference sequence). The CDR3 nucleotides are TGTGCCACCAGCAGAGATCCAAGTGATGGCTACACCTTC. It codes for CATSRDPSDGYTF.

J is TRBJ2-3 and V is TRBV7-8; 10 nucleotides agree with TRBD1. The germline gives CDR1 SGHVS, CDR2 FQNEAQ. CDR3 size: 18 residues. J gave up 3 bases and V 4 bases, and 13 bases lay outside the gene matches. The CDR3: CASSSYDLDRGRTDTQYF. As DNA, the CDR3 is TGTGCCAGCAGCTCCTACGACCTAGACAGGGGGCGGACAGATACGCAGTATTTT.

This clonotype was seen a handful of times. The rearrangement uses TRBV6-5 and TRBJ1-2; D gene uncertain. This CDR3 spans 13 amino acids. Trimming stripped 7 bases from V and 8 bases from J, with 17 bases between. Germline-derived CDR1 and CDR2 are MNHEY and SVGAGI. The CDR3 here is CASTSGVPGGYTF. In nucleotides, the CDR3 is TGTGCCAGCACCTCGGGAGTTCCGGGGGGCTACACCTTC.

The CDR3 spells CASSLGARVYNEQFF. The CDR3 region has the DNA TGTGCCAGCAGCCTCGGGGCCAGGGTATACAATGAGCAGTTCTTC. V usage is TRBV12-3 or TRBV12-4 and J usage is TRBJ2-1; D may be TRBD1 or TRBD2 (5 bases each). The V gene lost 6 bases and the J gene lost 4 bases, with 16 bases spanning the gap. The CDR3 is 15 amino acids.

The rearrangement uses TRBV11-1 and TRBJ1-2; 9 bases agree with TRBD1. J was trimmed by 2 bases and V by 5 bases; bases with no gene match: 6. There are 15 residues in the CDR3. Germline V gene data show CDR1 as SGHAT and CDR2 as FQDESV (reference sequence). The CDR3 nucleotides read TGTGCCAGCAGCAATCGACAGGGGGTAAACTATGGCTACACCTTC. Amino acids: CASSNRQGVNYGYTF.

There are a few counts of this clonotype. The rearrangement links TRBV4-3 to TRBJ2-2; a possible D gene is TRBD1 (6 bases). CDR1 is LGHNA and CDR2 is YSLEER in the germline V gene. V gave up 0 bases and J gave up 3 bases, with 11 bases separating them. The CDR3 sequence is 16 residues long. This CDR3 reads CASSQDFQGYTGELFF. CDR3 in DNA: TGCGCCAGCAGCCAAGATTTTCAGGGGTACACCGGGGAGCTGTTTTTT.

This chain's CDR3 is CASSFKTPYEQYF. The CDR3 DNA is TGTGCCAGCAGCTTCAAGACACCTTACGAGCAGTACTTC. The V gene is TRBV11-2, the J gene TRBJ2-7; D remains unclear. CDR1 is SGHAT, CDR2 FQNNGV, per germline. V was cut by 3 bases and J by 4 bases, with 10 bases left in between. The CDR3 is made up of 13 amino acids.